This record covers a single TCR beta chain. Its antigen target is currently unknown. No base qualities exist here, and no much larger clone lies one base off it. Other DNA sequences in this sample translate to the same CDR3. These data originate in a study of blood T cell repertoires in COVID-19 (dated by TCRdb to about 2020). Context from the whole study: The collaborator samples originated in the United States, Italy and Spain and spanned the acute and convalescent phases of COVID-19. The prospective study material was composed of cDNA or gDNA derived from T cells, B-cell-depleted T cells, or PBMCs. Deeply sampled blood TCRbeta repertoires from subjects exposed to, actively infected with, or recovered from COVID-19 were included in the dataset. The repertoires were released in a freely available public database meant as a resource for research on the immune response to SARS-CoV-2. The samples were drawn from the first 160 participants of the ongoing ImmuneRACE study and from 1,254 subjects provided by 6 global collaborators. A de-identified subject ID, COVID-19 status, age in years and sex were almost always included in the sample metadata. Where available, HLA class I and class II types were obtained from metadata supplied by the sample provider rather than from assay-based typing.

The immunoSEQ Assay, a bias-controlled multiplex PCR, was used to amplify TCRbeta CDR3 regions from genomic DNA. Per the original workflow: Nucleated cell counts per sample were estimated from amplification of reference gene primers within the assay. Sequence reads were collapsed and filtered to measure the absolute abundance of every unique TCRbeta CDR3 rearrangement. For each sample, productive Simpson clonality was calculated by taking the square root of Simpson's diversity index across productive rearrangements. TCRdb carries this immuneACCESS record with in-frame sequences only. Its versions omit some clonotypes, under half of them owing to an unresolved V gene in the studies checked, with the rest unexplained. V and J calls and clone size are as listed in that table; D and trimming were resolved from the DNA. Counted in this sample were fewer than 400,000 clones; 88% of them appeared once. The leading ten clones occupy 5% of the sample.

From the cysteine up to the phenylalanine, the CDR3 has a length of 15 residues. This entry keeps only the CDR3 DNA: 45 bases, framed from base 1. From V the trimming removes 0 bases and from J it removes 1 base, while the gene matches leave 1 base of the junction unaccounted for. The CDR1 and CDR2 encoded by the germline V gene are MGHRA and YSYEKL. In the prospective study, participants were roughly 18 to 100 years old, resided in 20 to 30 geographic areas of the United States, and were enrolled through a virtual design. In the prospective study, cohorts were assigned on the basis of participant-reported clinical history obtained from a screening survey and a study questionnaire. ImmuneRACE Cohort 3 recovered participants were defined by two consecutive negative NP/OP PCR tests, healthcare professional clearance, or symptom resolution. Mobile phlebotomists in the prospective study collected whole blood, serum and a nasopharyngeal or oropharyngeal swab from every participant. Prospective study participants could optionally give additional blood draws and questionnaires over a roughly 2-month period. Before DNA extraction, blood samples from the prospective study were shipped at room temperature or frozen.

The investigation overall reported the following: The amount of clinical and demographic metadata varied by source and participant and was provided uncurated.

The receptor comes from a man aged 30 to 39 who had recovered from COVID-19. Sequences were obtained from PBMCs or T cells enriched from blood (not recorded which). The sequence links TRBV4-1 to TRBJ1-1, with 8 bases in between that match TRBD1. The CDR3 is CASSQEGQGNTEAFF. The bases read TGCGCCAGCAGCCAAGAAGGACAGGGGAACACTGAAGCTTTCTTT.